These 23 T cell receptor beta chains were sequenced from one sample in a study of T cell changes during pregnancy in multiple sclerosis. The assay was immunoSEQ multiplex PCR, and TCRdb's table has in-frame clones only and misses some. This sample carries 40,000 to 45,000 clones, approximately 92% of them seen once, and the ten largest clones take 0.5%. The sample consisted of CD4+ T cells from peripheral blood mononuclear cells, taken in the second trimester of pregnancy. The receptors derive from a female donor in good health, enrolled as a control in a pregnancy study.

The chain has TRBV9 and TRBJ2-3, with no clear D. Trimming took off 0 bases at V and 2 bases at J, with 10 bases between the two ends. This CDR3 contains 15 residues. The germline gives CDR1 SGDLS, CDR2 YYNGEE. The CDR3 sequence: CASSVANFFTDTQYF. The CDR3 bases are TGTGCCAGCAGCGTAGCAAACTTTTTCACAGATACGCAGTATTTT.

The rearrangement links TRBV11-1 to TRBJ2-1; TRBD2 matches at 7 bases. The CDR3 extends over 15 amino acids. Germline V gene sequence: CDR1 SGHAT, CDR2 FQDESV (reference sequence). V was pared by 5 bases and J by 2 bases, with 6 bases of the junction left unmatched. The CDR3 sequence: CASSRGLVTYNEQFF. CDR3 nucleotide sequence: TGTGCCAGCAGCCGCGGACTAGTTACCTACAATGAGCAGTTCTTC.

The V call is TRBV28, the J call TRBJ1-1; the match to TRBD1 covers 9 bases. The V segment lost 5 bases and the J segment 2 bases; nucleotides outside the gene matches: 6. Germline V gives CDR1 MDHEN, CDR2 SYDVKM. The CDR3 is made up of 15 amino acids. The chain's CDR3 is CASSPGDRANTEAFF. CDR3 in DNA: TGTGCCAGCAGTCCGGGGGACAGGGCTAACACTGAAGCTTTCTTT.

This rearrangement joins TRBV5-1 to TRBJ2-3; TRBD2 agrees at 10 bases. Losses at the gene ends were 4 bases for V and 2 bases for J; bases not matched to a gene: 7. This CDR3 comprises 16 residues. Germline-derived CDR1 and CDR2 are SGHRS and YFSETQ. The CDR3 protein is CASSTALAGDTDTQYF. The CDR3 nucleotides are TGCGCCAGCAGCACTGCTCTAGCGGGGGACACAGATACGCAGTATTTT.

The sample holds one count of this clone. The chain has TRBV19 and TRBJ2-7; the match to TRBD2 covers 12 bases. The CDR3 length is 16 residues. Germline-derived CDR1 and CDR2 are LNHDA and SQIVND (reference sequence). The junction had 5 bases not matched to a gene; V was cut back by 5 bases and J by 0 bases. The CDR3 sequence: CASSFTSGGSSYEQYF. CDR3 bases: TGTGCCAGTAGTTTTACTAGCGGGGGGTCCTCCTACGAGCAGTACTTC.

This clone was seen only once. The chain has TRBV6-1 and TRBJ2-7, with D perhaps TRBD1 (6 bases). The CDR3 extends over 15 amino acids. The V gene's germline CDR1 is MNHNS and CDR2 SASEGT. The V and J ends lost 6 bases and 0 bases respectively, with 15 bases between them. CDR3 bases: TGTGCCAGCAGAGCCACGACAGGCACCTCCTACGAGCAGTACTTC. Protein: CASRATTGTSYEQYF.

The chain carries TRBV28 and TRBJ2-3; D ambiguous. The V gene's germline CDR1 is MDHEN and CDR2 SYDVKM. There are 14 residues in the CDR3. The V and J ends lost 6 bases and 1 base respectively, with 11 bases between them. DNA of the CDR3: TGTGCCAGCAGCTTACCCCTAGGCACAGATACGCAGTATTTT. The encoded protein is CASSLPLGTDTQYF. The full variable domain, in which reference TRBV28 and TRBJ2-3 provide the parts outside the CDR3, is DVKVTQSSRYLVKRTGEKVFLECVQDMDHENMFWYRQDPGLGLRLIYFSYDVKMKEKGDIPEGYSVSREKKERFSLILESASTNQTSMYLCASSLPLGTDTQYFGPGTRLTVL.

With regard to this clone: The DNA is omitted, as the CDR3 cannot be located on it reliably, and the CDR3 follows TCRdb's listing. Here the CDR3 reads CASSSSETQYF. The V call is TRBV27, the J call TRBJ2-5; the table's D call, TRBD2, was not checked against the DNA. The CDR3 totals 11 residues, both ends included. The germline CDR1 and CDR2 sequences are MNHEY and SMNVEV (reference sequence).

The chain links TRBV5-1 to TRBJ1-2, with 8 bases identical to TRBD1. This CDR3 contains 15 residues. The germline V gene has CDR1 SGHRS and CDR2 YFSETQ. Trimming at V came to 4 bases and at J to 2 bases, leaving 7 bases not matched to a gene. The CDR3, as DNA: TGCGCCAGCAGCGATGGACAGGGACTGAACTATGGCTACACCTTC. Translating it yields CASSDGQGLNYGYTF.

J is TRBJ1-1 and V is TRBV19, with 8 bases lining up with TRBD1. The CDR3 totals 15 residues. Germline assignment: CDR1 LNHDA and CDR2 SQIVND (reference sequence). V lost 6 bases, J lost 0 bases, and 6 bases stayed unmatched. CDR3 protein: CASRNQGAVNTEAFF. The CDR3 DNA reads TGTGCCAGTAGGAACCAGGGGGCGGTGAACACTGAAGCTTTCTTT.

The CDR3 DNA is TGTGCCAGCAGTGACAGGACAGGGGATCAGCCCCAGCATTTT. This codes for CASSDRTGDQPQHF. The chain links TRBV2 to TRBJ1-5, with 9 bases aligning to TRBD1. Germline V gene lookup returns CDR1 SNHLY and CDR2 FYNNEI. This CDR3 is 14 amino acids long. V was clipped by 3 bases and J by 5 bases; unmatched bases: 2.

V is TRBV18 and J is TRBJ2-3; 10 bases match TRBD2. With V trimmed by 6 bases and J by 0 bases, 9 bases remained unmatched. Germline CDR1 and CDR2: KGHSH and LQKENI. The CDR3 is made up of 17 amino acids. CDR3: CASSSRTSGTSTDTQYF. The CDR3 bases are TGTGCCAGCTCCTCTCGGACTAGCGGTACTAGCACAGATACGCAGTATTTT.

Here the CDR3 DNA reads TGTGCCAGTAGTCAGGGGGCCGCTGGCTACACCTTC. It translates to CASSQGAAGYTF. The rearrangement links TRBV19 to TRBJ1-2; 8 nucleotides align to TRBD1. Germline-derived CDR1 and CDR2 are LNHDA and SQIVND (reference sequence). This CDR3 region has 12 residues. V was pared by 5 bases and J by 7 bases, with 3 bases of the junction left unmatched.

V is TRBV5-1 and J is TRBJ1-5; a possible D gene is TRBD1 (5 bases). Trimming stripped 4 bases from V and 1 base from J, with 9 bases between. The CDR3 contains 14 residues. Per germline, CDR1 SGHRS and CDR2 YFSETQ. CDR3 loop: CASSPGVSNQPQHF. CDR3 bases: TGCGCCAGCAGCCCGGGGGTGAGCAATCAGCCCCAGCATTTT.

This chain links TRBV7-2 with TRBJ2-5; TRBD1 matches at 7 bases. This CDR3 is built from 15 residues. Germline lookup yields CDR1 SGHTA and CDR2 FQGNSA. Losses at the gene ends were 5 bases for V and 2 bases for J; bases not matched to a gene: 8. Here the CDR3 DNA reads TGTGCCAGCAGCCTCCTGGGACAGAGGCAAGAGACCCAGTACTTC. It specifies CASSLLGQRQETQYF.

The rearrangement uses TRBV30 and TRBJ2-2, with unresolved D. V was trimmed by 0 bases and J by 8 bases, leaving 4 bases between them. The germline CDR1 and CDR2 sequences are GTSNPN and SVGIG (reference sequence). This CDR3 has 11 amino acids. Here the CDR3 reads CAWSVLGELFF. In nucleotides, the CDR3 is TGTGCCTGGAGTGTTCTTGGGGAGCTGTTTTTT.

The chain recombines TRBV27 with TRBJ1-1; D ambiguous. With 5 bases removed from V and 0 bases from J, the gap between germline ends came to 16 bases. This CDR3 spans 16 amino acids. In germline, CDR1 is MNHEY, CDR2 SMNVEV (reference sequence). CDR3 protein: CASSQRRFAVNTEAFF. DNA of the CDR3: TGTGCCAGCAGTCAGAGGAGGTTTGCCGTGAACACTGAAGCTTTCTTT.

The rearrangement uses TRBV7-3 and TRBJ1-1, with D possibly matching TRBD1 (6 bases). Germline CDR1 and CDR2: SGHTA and FQGTGA. The CDR3 totals 14 residues. Trimming pared 6 bases from V and 6 bases from J, leaving 17 bases between. This chain's CDR3 is CASSQTGPGAEAFF. Written as DNA, the CDR3 is TGTGCCAGCAGTCAAACAGGGCCAGGGGCTGAAGCTTTCTTT.

The CDR3: CASSGQGNYGYTF. CDR3 nucleotides: TGTGCCAGCAGCGGACAGGGGAACTATGGCTACACCTTC. The chain couples TRBV11-2 to TRBJ1-2; the match to TRBD1 covers 9 bases. The germline gives CDR1 SGHAT, CDR2 FQNNGV. V shed 5 bases and J 2 bases; nucleotides not matched to a gene: 0. The CDR3 totals 13 residues.

The chain links TRBV28 to TRBJ1-1, with D unclear. The CDR3 spans 14 residues. Trimming took off 3 bases at V and 1 base at J, with 9 bases between the two ends. Germline-derived CDR1 and CDR2 are MDHEN and SYDVKM. The CDR3 here is CASSFITRNTEAFF. CDR3 bases: TGTGCCAGCAGTTTTATAACGAGGAACACTGAAGCTTTCTTT. Drawing the rest from reference TRBV28 and TRBJ1-1, the complete variable domain is DVKVTQSSRYLVKRTGEKVFLECVQDMDHENMFWYRQDPGLGLRLIYFSYDVKMKEKGDIPEGYSVSREKKERFSLILESASTNQTSMYLCASSFITRNTEAFFGQGTRLTVV.

V usage is TRBV6-4 and J usage is TRBJ2-1; D call uncertain. This CDR3 is built from 13 residues. Germline V gives CDR1 MRHNA, CDR2 SNTAGT. V was shortened by 6 bases and J by 2 bases, with 8 bases between the two germline ends. CDR3: CASRSNTYNEQFF. The CDR3 DNA reads TGTGCCAGCAGATCTAATACCTACAATGAGCAGTTCTTC.

The chain recombines TRBV21-1 with TRBJ2-1; the table gives TRBD2 as D, unverified against the DNA. TRBV21-1 is flagged as a pseudogene. The CDR3 is 18 residues long. In nucleotides, the CDR3 is TGTGCCAGCAGCAATCAGAGGCTAGCGGGAGGATCCTACAATGAGCAGTTCTTC. This codes for CASSNQRLAGGSYNEQFF.

This sequence joins TRBV5-6 and TRBJ1-5; D perhaps matches TRBD1 (5 bases). There are 14 residues in the CDR3. Germline lookup yields CDR1 SGHDT and CDR2 YYEEEE. V gave up 4 bases and J gave up 4 bases, with 12 bases separating them. The CDR3 region is CASSRVGGNQPQHF. CDR3 sequence (DNA): TGTGCCAGCAGCCGGGTCGGGGGAAATCAGCCCCAGCATTTT.